Below are 7 T cell receptor beta chains sequenced from a single sample in a study of cytomegalovirus exposure and HLA in healthy donors. The study ran its PCR with 60 Vbeta and 13 Jbeta primers. Data came from immunoSEQ multiplex PCR; TCRdb stores just in-frame clones and leaves some out. The sample records roughly 150,000 clones, 73% being singletons. Sequenced material: PBMCs. Every receptor here comes from a woman aged 18-35 years in good health and CMV-seropositive.

V usage is TRBV30 and J usage is TRBJ1-2, with 10 bases lining up with TRBD1. V gave up 5 bases and J gave up 3 bases; unmatched junction bases: 3. This CDR3 region has 13 residues. CDR1 and CDR2 (germline): GTSNPN, SVGIG (reference sequence). CDR3 sequence reads: CAWDRGRDYGYTF. The CDR3 bases are TGTGCCTGGGACAGGGGGCGAGACTATGGCTACACCTTC.

The rearrangement joins TRBV6-5 to TRBJ2-1, with 10 bases fitting TRBD1. The CDR3 has 15 amino acids. The ends lost 7 bases at V and 8 bases at J; junction bases unmatched: 11. CDR1 is MNHEY and CDR2 is SVGAGI in the germline V gene. The CDR3 reads CASKHPGQGQDEQFF. CDR3 in DNA: TGTGCCAGCAAGCACCCGGGACAGGGGCAAGATGAGCAGTTCTTC.

The chain links TRBV29-1 to TRBJ2-7, with a weak D call TRBD1 (6 bases). Germline V gene sequence: CDR1 SQVTM, CDR2 ANQGSEA. The CDR3 is 12 residues long. Deletions cut 5 bases from V and 4 bases from J, with 12 bases between. The CDR3 region has the DNA TGCAGCGTTTACAGGGATGGTTACGAGCAGTACTTC. Translated: CSVYRDGYEQYF.

With respect to this clone: This sample also contains other DNA sequences that code for the same CDR3. V and J are TRBV6-4 and TRBJ2-1, with TRBD2 matching 14 bases. This CDR3 is built from 15 residues. Germline V gene data show CDR1 as MRHNA and CDR2 as SNTAGT. The ends lost 4 bases at V and 7 bases at J; junction bases unmatched: 3. For the CDR3, the DNA is TGTGCCAGCAGTGCCGGGACTAGCGGGGGAAATGAGCAGTTCTTC. Amino acid sequence: CASSAGTSGGNEQFF.

The J gene is TRBJ2-5, the V gene TRBV9; 8 nucleotides agree with TRBD1. There are 13 residues in the CDR3. In germline, CDR1 is SGDLS, CDR2 YYNGEE. V gave up 4 bases and J gave up 11 bases; unmatched junction bases: 10. CDR3 nucleotide sequence: TGTGCCAGCAGCAAGCCGGGACAGGTCAAGCAGTACTTC. Protein product: CASSKPGQVKQYF.

This chain connects TRBV5-5 to TRBJ1-2; D remains unclear. The germline CDR1 and CDR2 sequences are SGHKS and YYEKEE (reference sequence). The CDR3 consists of 13 residues. V was pared by 4 bases and J by 8 bases, with 15 bases between. The CDR3 DNA follows: TGTGCCAGCAGCCCCGACCTGCGAGGAGGCTACACCTTC. It is translated as CASSPDLRGGYTF.

The chain joins TRBV5-5 to TRBJ2-7, with no clear D. The CDR3 totals 12 residues. Germline V gene data show CDR1 as SGHKS and CDR2 as YYEKEE (reference sequence). V gave up 2 bases and J gave up 2 bases, with 5 bases separating them. CDR3 sequence: CASSLATYEQYF. The CDR3 DNA is TGTGCCAGCAGCTTAGCAACCTACGAGCAGTACTTC.